This TCR beta chain was captured in a study of lymphopenia after photon versus proton radiotherapy. Study outcomes and limitations: A bigger post-nadir fall in TCR diversity correlated inversely with survival time in deceased patients.

This clone was observed once. Its cognate antigen is unknown. Assay: immunoSEQ multiplex PCR; the TCRdb copy retains only in-frame clones and omits some. The table shows tens of thousands of clones, with over 70% occurring only once. Germline assignment: CDR1 LGHNA and CDR2 YSLEER. The CDR3 runs 14 residues. The V end was cut by 1 base, the J end by 4 bases, with 7 bases between. The J gene is TRBJ1-4, the V gene TRBV4-3; maybe TRBD1 (6 bases). The receptor comes from a woman in her seventies with pancreatic cancer. This material consisted of peripheral blood, taken from a patient treated with proton-based radiotherapy. The CDR3: CASSQGQDNEKLFF. In nucleotides, the CDR3 is TGCGCCAGCAGCCAAGGACAGGATAATGAAAAACTGTTTTTT.